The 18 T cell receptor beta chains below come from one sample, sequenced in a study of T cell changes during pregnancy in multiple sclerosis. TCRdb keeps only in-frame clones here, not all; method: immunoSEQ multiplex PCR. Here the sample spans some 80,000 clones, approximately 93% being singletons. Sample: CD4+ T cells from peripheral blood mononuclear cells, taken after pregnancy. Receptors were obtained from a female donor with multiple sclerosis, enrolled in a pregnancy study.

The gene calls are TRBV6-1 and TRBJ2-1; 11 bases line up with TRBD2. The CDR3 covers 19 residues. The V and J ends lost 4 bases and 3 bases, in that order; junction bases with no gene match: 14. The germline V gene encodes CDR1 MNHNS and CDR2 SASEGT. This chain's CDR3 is CASSGQTSGTSLDYNEQFF. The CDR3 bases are TGTGCCAGCAGTGGACAGACTAGCGGGACTTCCCTTGACTACAATGAGCAGTTCTTC.

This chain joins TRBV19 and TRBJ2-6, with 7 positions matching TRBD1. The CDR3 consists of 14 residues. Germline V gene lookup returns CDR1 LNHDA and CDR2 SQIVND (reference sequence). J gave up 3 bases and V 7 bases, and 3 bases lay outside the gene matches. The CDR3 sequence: CASTHRGGANVLTF. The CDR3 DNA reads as TGTGCCAGTACACACAGGGGTGGGGCCAACGTCCTGACTTTC.

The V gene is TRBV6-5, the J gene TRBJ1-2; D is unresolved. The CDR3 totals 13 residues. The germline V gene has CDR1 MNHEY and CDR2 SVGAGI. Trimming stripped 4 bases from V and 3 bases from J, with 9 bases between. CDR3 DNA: TGTGCCAGCAGTTCCCCGACACACTATGGCTACACCTTC. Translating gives CASSSPTHYGYTF.

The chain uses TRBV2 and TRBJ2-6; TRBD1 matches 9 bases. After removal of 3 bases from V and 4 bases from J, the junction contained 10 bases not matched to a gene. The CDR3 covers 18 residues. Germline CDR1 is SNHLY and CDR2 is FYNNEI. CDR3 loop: CASSDPPGQGSGANVLTF. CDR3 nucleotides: TGTGCCAGCAGTGACCCCCCGGGACAGGGATCCGGGGCCAACGTCCTGACTTTC.

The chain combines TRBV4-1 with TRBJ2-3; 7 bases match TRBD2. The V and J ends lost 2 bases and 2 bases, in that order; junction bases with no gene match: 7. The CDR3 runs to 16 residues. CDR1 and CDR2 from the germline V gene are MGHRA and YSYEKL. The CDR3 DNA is TGCGCCAGCAGCCAAATTCTAGCGGAACTCACAGATACGCAGTATTTT. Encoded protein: CASSQILAELTDTQYF.

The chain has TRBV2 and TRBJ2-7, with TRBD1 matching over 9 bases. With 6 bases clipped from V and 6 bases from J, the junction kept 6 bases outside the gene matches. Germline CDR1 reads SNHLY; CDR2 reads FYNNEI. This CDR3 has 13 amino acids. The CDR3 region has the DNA TGTGCCAGCAGCCGGGACAGGGCAGGCGAGCAGTACTTC. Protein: CASSRDRAGEQYF.

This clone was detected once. The CDR3 region is CASSSMGRNQPQHF. The CDR3 DNA follows: TGTGCCAGCAGCTCTATGGGGCGCAATCAGCCCCAGCATTTT. The V and J genes are TRBV7-2 and TRBJ1-5; a weak D match, TRBD1 (5 bases). Germline CDR1 is SGHTA and CDR2 is FQGNSA. Trimming pared 4 bases from V and 2 bases from J, leaving 9 bases between. The CDR3 sequence is 14 residues long.

CDR3 coding DNA: TGTGCCAGCAGCCCGGAAAGGACAGGGGGCGTGAAGACCCAGTACTTC. Translating gives CASSPERTGGVKTQYF. The chain couples TRBV5-7 to TRBJ2-5, with 11 positions matching TRBD1. TRBV5-7 is treated as an ORF (open reading frame) with a function not yet certain. CDR3 size: 16 residues. V shed 4 bases and J 6 bases; nucleotides not matched to a gene: 11.

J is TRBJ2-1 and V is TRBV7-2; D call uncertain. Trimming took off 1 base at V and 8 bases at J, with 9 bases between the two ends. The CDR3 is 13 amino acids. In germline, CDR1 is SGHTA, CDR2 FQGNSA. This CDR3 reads CASSLGSVYEQFF. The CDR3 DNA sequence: TGTGCCAGCAGCTTAGGGTCGGTCTATGAGCAGTTCTTC.

CDR3 in amino acids: CASSLGSGSMVETQYF. The CDR3, as DNA: TGTGCCAGCAGCTTAGGTAGCGGGAGTATGGTAGAGACCCAGTACTTC. The chain links TRBV7-2 to TRBJ2-5; 9 nucleotides align to TRBD2. J gave up 4 bases and V 1 base, and 7 bases lay outside the gene matches. The CDR3 extends over 16 amino acids. Germline loops: CDR1 SGHTA, CDR2 FQGNSA.

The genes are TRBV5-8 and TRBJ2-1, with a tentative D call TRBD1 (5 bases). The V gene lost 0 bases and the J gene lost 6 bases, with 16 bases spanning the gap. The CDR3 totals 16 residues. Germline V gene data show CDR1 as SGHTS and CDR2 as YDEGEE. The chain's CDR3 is CASSLGQPLGFNEQFF. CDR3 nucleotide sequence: TGTGCCAGCAGCTTGGGACAGCCCCTAGGTTTCAATGAGCAGTTCTTC.

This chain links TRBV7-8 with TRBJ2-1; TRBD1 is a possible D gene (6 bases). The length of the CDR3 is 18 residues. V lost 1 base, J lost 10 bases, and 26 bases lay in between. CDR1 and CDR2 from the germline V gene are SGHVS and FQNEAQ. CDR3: CASSLGGPRIIGGSEQFF. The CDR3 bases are TGTGCCAGCAGCTTAGGTGGGCCCCGAATCATAGGGGGTAGCGAGCAGTTCTTC.

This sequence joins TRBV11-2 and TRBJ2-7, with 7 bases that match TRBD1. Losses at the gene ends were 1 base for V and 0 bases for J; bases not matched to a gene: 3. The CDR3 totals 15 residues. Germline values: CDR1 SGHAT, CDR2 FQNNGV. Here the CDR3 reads CASSLVGTASYEQYF. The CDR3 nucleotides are TGTGCCAGCAGCTTAGTGGGGACAGCCTCCTACGAGCAGTACTTC.

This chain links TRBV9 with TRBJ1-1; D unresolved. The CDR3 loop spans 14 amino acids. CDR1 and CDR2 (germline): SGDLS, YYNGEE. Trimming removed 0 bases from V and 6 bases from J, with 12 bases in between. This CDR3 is CASSVALHGPEAFF. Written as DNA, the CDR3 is TGTGCCAGCAGCGTAGCCCTGCATGGGCCTGAAGCTTTCTTT.

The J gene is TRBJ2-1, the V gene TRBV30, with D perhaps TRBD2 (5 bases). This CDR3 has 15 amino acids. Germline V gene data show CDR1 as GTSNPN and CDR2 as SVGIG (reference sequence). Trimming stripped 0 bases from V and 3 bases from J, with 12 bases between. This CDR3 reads CAWSVVTGIYNEQFF. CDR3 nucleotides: TGTGCCTGGAGTGTAGTTACGGGGATCTACAATGAGCAGTTCTTC.

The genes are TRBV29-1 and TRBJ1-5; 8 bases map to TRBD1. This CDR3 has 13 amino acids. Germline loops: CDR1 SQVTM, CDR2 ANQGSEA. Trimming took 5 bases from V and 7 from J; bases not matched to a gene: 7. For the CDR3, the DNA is TGCAGCGTTATCGACAGGGGTGAGCAGCCCCAGCATTTT. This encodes CSVIDRGEQPQHF. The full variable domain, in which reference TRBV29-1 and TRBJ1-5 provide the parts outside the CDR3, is SAVISQKPSRDICQRGTSLTIQCQVDSQVTMMFWYRQQPGQSLTLIATANQGSEATYESGFVIDKFPISRPNLTFSTLTVSNMSPEDSSIYLCSVIDRGEQPQHFGDGTRLSIL.

CDR3 DNA: TGCGCCAGCAGCTCCGCAGCGGGGGGCACCGGGGAGCTGTTTTTT. This codes for CASSSAAGGTGELFF. The gene calls are TRBV5-1 and TRBJ2-2; the match to TRBD2 covers 9 bases. In germline, CDR1 is SGHRS, CDR2 YFSETQ. The ends lost 3 bases at V and 4 bases at J; junction bases unmatched: 4. The CDR3 sequence is 15 residues long. Complete variable domain (other parts from reference TRBV5-1 and TRBJ2-2): KAGVTQTPRYLIKTRGQQVTLSCSPISGHRSVSWYQQTPGQGLQFLFEYFSETQRNKGNFPGRFSGRQFSNSRSEMNVSTLELGDSALYLCASSSAAGGTGELFFGEGSRLTVL.

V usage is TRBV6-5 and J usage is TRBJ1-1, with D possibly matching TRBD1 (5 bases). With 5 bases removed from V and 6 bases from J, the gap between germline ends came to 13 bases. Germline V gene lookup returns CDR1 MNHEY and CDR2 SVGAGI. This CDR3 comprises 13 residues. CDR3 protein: CASSNQGRPEAFF. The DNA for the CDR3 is TGTGCCAGCAGTAATCAGGGTCGGCCTGAAGCTTTCTTT.